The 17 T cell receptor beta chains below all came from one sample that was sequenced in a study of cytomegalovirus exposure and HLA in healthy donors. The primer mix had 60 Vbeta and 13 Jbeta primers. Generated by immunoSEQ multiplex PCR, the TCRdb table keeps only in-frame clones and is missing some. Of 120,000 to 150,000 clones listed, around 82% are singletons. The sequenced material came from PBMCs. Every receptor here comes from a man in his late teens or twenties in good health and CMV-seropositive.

The CDR3 DNA sequence: TGTGCCAGCAGCTTAGGACTAGCGGGAAGGGGTACCTACGAGCAGTACTTC. Its protein product is CASSLGLAGRGTYEQYF. The chain employs TRBV7-2 and TRBJ2-7, with 11 bases aligning to TRBD2. The junction had 7 bases not matched to a gene; V was cut back by 1 base and J by 2 bases. From germline, CDR1 is SGHTA and CDR2 FQGNSA. This CDR3 has 17 amino acids.

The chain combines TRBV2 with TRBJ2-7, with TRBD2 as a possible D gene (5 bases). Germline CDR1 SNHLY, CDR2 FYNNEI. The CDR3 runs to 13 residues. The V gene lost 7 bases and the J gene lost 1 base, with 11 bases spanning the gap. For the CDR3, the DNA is TGTGCCAGCACCGGACTTGTTTCCTACGAGCAGTACTTC. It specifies CASTGLVSYEQYF.

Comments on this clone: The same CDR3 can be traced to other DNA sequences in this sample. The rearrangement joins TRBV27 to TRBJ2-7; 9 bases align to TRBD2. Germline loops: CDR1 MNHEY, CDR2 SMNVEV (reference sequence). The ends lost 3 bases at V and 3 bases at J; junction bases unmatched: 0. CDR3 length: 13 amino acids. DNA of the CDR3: TGTGCCAGCAGTTTTAGCGGGAGCTACGAGCAGTACTTC. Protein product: CASSFSGSYEQYF.

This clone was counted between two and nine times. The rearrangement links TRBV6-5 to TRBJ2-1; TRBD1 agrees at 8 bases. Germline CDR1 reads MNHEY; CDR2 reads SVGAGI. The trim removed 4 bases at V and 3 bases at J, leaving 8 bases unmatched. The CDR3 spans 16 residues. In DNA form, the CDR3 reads TGTGCCAGCAGTTTTCGCGACAGGGGACTCTACAATGAGCAGTTCTTC. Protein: CASSFRDRGLYNEQFF.

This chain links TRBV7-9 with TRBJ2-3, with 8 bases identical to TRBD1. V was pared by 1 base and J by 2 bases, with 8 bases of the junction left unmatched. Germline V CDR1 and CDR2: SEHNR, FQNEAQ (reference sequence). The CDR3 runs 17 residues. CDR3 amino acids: CASSLGTGQGITDTQYF. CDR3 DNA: TGTGCCAGCAGCTTAGGAACAGGACAGGGAATCACAGATACGCAGTATTTT.

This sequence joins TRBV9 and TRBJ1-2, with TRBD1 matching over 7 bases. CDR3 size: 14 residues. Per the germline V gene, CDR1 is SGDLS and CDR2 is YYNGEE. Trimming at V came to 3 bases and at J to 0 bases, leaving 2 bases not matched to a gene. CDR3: CASSGGTANYGYTF. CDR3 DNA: TGTGCCAGCAGCGGCGGGACAGCTAACTATGGCTACACCTTC.

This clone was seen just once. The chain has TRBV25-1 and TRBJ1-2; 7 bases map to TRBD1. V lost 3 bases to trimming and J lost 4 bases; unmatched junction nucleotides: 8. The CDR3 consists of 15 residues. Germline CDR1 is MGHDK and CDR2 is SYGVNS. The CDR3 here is CASSEWDSGAYGYTF. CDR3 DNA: TGTGCCAGCAGTGAGTGGGACAGCGGCGCCTATGGCTACACCTTC.

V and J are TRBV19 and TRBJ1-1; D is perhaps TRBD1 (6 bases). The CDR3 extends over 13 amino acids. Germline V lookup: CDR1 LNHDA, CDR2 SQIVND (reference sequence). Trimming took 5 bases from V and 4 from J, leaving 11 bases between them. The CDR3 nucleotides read TGTGCCAGTAGTGCTGCAGGGGCCACTGAAGCTTTCTTT. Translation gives CASSAAGATEAFF. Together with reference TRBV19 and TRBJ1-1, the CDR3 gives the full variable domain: DGGITQSPKYLFRKEGQNVTLSCEQNLNHDAMYWYRQDPGQGLRLIYYSQIVNDFQKGDIAEGYSVSREKKESFPLTVTSAQKNPTAFYLCASSAAGATEAFFGQGTRLTVV.

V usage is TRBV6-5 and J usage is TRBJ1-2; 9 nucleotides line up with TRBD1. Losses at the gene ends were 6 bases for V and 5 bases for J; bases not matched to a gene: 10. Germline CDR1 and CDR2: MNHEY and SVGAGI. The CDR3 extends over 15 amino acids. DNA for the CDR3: TGTGCCAGCAGGGCACCGGGACAGGGATATTATGGCTACACCTTC. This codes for CASRAPGQGYYGYTF.

CDR3 loop: CASSLGTGRNQPQHF. The CDR3 nucleotides read TGTGCCAGCAGCTTGGGGACAGGGCGCAATCAGCCCCAGCATTTT. V usage is TRBV5-4 and J usage is TRBJ1-5; 8 nucleotides line up with TRBD1. The CDR3 runs 15 residues. After removal of 0 bases from V and 2 bases from J, the junction contained 1 base not matched to a gene. Germline V lookup: CDR1 SGHNT, CDR2 YYREEE (reference sequence).

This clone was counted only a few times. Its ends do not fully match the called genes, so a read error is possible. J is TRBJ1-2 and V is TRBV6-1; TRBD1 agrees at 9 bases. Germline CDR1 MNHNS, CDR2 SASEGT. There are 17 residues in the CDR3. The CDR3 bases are TGTGCCAGCAGAGAAGTGGGGACAGGGTTACTTAACTATGGCTACACCTTC. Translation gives CASREVGTGLLNYGYTF.

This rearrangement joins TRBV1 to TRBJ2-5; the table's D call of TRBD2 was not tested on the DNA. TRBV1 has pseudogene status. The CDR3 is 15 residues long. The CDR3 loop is CTSSEQRTFLKTQYF. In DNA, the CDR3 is TGCACCAGCAGCGAACAACGGACTTTTCTCAAGACCCAGTACTTC.

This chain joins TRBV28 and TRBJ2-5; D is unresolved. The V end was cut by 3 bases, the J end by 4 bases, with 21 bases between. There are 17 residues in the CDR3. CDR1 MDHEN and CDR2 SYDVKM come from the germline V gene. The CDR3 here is CASSFPAWRNPPETQYF. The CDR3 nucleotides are TGTGCCAGCAGTTTCCCCGCCTGGCGGAACCCCCCAGAGACCCAGTACTTC.

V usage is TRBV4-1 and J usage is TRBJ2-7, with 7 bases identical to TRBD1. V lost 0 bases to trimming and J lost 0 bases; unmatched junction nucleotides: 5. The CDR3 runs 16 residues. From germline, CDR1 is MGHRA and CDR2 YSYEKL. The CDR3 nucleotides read TGCGCCAGCAGCCAAGATCCCGGGACAGTCTCCTACGAGCAGTACTTC. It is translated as CASSQDPGTVSYEQYF.

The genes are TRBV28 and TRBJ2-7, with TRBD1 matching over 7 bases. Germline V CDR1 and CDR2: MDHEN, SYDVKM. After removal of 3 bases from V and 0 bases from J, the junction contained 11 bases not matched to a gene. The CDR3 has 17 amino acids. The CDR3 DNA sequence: TGTGCCAGCAGTTTTTTCCGGCAGGGGGTTTACTCCTACGAGCAGTACTTC. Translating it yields CASSFFRQGVYSYEQYF.

The CDR3 spells CAISERQRMNTEAFF. CDR3 sequence (DNA): TGTGCCATCAGTGAGCGACAGAGAATGAACACTGAAGCTTTCTTT. The chain links TRBV10-3 to TRBJ1-1; D possibly corresponds to TRBD1 (5 bases). The germline CDR1 and CDR2 sequences are ENHRY and SYGVKD. Trimming took 2 bases from V and 0 from J, leaving 10 bases between them. This CDR3 is built from 15 residues.

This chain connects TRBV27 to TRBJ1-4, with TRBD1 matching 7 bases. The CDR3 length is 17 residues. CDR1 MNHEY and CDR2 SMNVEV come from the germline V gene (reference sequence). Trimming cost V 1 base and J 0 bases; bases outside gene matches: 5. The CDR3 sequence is CASSLFWDSATNEKLFF. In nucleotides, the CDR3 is TGTGCCAGCAGTTTATTTTGGGACAGTGCAACTAATGAAAAACTGTTTTTT.